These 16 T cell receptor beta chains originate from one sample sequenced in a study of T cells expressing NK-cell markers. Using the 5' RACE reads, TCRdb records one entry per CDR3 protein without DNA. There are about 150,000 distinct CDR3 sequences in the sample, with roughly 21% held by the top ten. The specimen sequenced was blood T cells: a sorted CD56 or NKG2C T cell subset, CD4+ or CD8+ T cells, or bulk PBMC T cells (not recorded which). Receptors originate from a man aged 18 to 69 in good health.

This chain's CDR3 is CASSRGGNSGANVLTF. This chain links TRBV27 with TRBJ2-6; the TCRdb call, TRBD1, lacks DNA for checking. Germline V gene data show CDR1 as MNHEY and CDR2 as SMNVEV (reference sequence). CDR3 length: 16 residues.

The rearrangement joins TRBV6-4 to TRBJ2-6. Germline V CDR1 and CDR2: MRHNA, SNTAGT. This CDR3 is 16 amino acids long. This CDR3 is CASSVATISGANVLTF.

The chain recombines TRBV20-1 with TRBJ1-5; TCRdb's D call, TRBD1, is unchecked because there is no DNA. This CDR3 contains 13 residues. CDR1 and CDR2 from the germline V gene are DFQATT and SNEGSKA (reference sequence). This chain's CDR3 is CSARDTGNQPQHF.

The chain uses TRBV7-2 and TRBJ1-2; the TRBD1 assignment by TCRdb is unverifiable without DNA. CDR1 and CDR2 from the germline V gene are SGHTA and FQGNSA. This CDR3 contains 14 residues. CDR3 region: CASSFGQGTYGYTF.

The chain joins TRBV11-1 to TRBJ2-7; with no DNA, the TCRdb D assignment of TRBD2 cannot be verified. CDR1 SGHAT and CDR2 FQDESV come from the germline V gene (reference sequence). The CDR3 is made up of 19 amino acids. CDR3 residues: CASSSEVPGTTTLPYEQYF. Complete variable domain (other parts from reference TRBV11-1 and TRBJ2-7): EAEVAQSPRYKITEKSQAVAFWCDPISGHATLYWYRQILGQGPELLVQFQDESVVDDSQLPKDRFSAERLKGVDSTLKIQPAELGDSAMYLCASSSEVPGTTTLPYEQYFGPGTRLTVT.

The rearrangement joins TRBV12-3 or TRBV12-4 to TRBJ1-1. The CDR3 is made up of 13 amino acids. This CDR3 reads CASSPGGATEAFF.

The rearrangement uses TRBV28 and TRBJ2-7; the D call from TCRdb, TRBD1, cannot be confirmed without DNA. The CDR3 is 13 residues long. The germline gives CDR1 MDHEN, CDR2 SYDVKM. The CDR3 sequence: CASSPPGEREQYF.

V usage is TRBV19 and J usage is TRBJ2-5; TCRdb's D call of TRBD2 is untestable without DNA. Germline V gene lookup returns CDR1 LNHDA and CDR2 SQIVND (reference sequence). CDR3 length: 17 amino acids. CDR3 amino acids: CASTAPLAGETKETQYF.

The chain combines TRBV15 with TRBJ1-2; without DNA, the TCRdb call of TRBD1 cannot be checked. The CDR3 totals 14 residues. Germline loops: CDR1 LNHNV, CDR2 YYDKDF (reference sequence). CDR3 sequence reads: CATWGTGSPYGYTF.

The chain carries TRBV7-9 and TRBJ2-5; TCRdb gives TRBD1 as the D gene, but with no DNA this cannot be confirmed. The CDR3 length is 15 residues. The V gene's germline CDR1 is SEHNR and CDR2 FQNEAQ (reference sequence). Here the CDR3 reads CASSLALDAQGAQYF.

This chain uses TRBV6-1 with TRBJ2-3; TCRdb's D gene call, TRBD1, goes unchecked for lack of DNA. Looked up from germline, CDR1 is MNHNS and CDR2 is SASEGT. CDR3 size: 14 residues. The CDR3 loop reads CASTADRGLDTQYF.

The CDR3 region is CASRPTLGQGEEKLFF. The rearrangement links TRBV28 to TRBJ1-4; TCRdb picks TRBD1, but there is no DNA to check that call. Germline V gene lookup returns CDR1 MDHEN and CDR2 SYDVKM. The CDR3 sequence is 16 residues long.

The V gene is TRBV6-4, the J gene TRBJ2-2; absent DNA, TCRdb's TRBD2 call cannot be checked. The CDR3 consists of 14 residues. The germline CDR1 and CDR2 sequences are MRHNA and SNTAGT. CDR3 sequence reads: CASSGGGAAGELFF.

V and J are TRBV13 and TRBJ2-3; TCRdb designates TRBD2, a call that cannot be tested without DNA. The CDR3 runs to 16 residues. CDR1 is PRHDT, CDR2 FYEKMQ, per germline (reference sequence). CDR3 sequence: CASSRRGGEGTDTQYF.

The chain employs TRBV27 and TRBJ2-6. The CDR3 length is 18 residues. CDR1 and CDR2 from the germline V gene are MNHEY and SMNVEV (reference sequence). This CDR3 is CASSLYWSGASGANVLTF.

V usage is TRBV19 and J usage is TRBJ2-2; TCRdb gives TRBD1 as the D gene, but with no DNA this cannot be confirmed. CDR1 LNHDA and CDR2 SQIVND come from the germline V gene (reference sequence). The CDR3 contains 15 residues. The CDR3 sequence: CASSTGDHWTGELFF.